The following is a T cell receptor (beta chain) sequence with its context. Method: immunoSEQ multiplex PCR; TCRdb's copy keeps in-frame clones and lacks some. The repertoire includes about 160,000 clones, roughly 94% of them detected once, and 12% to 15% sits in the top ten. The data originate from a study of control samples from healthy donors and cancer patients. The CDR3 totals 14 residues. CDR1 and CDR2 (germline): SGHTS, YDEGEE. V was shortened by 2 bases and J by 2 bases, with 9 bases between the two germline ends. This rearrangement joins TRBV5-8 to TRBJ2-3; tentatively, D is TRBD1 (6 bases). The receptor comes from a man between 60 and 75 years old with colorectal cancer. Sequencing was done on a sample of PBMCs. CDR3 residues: CASSFGQSTDTQYF. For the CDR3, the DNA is TGTGCCAGCAGCTTCGGACAGTCCACAGATACGCAGTATTTT.